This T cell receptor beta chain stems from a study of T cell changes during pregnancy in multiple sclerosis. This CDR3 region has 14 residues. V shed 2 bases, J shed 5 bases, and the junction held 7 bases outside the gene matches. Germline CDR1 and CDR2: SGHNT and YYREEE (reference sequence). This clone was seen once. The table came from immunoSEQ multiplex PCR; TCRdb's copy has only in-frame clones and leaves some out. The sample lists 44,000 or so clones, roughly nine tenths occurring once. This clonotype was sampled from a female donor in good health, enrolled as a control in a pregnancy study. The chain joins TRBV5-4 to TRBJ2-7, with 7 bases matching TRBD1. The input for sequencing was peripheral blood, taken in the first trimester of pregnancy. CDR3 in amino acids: CASSFAGGDHEQYF. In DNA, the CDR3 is TGTGCCAGCAGCTTCGCAGGGGGTGACCACGAGCAGTACTTC.